This T cell receptor (beta chain) was found in a study of blood T cell repertoires in COVID-19. On the study more broadly: COVID-19 samples from acute and convalescent phases originated in the United States, Italy and Spain.

This table comes from immunoSEQ multiplex PCR, and its TCRdb copy is limited to in-frame clones, with some not included. Here the sample spans about 380,000 clones, roughly 86% being singletons. This clone was seen more than once but under ten times. V was shortened by 5 bases and J by 4 bases, with 6 bases between the two germline ends. Germline V gene data show CDR1 as SEHNR and CDR2 as FQNEAQ (reference sequence). This CDR3 is built from 12 residues. This receptor was identified in a human donor with acute or convalescent COVID-19. The donor label of this sample is uncertain. The sequencing input was peripheral blood. The genes are TRBV7-9 and TRBJ1-5; unclear D gene. The CDR3 reads CASSLTNQPQHF. Here the CDR3 DNA reads TGTGCCAGCAGCCTCACTAATCAGCCCCAGCATTTT.